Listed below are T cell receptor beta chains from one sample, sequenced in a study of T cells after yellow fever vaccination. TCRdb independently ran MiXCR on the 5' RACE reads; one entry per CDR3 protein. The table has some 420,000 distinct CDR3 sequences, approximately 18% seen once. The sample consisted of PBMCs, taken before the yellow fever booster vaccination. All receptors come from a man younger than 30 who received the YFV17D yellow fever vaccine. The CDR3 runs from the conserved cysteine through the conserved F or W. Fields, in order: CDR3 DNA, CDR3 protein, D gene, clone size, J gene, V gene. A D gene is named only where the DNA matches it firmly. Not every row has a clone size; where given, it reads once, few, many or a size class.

TGTGCCAGCTCGTGGACGGGCTCCTACAATGAGCAGTTCTTC	CASSWTGSYNEQFF	.	few	TRBJ2-1	TRBV12-3/TRBV12-4
TGCGCCAGCAGCCCCCAGGCGGGGGGCGAGGACATTCAGTACTTC	CASSPQAGGEDIQYF	TRBD2	few	TRBJ2-4	TRBV4-3
TGCGCCAGCAGCCTTTCAGGGAATGGCTACACCTTC	CASSLSGNGYTF	.	many	TRBJ1-2	TRBV4-3
TGTGCCAGCAGCTTGGCCCAGGCGGGAGATACGCAGTATTTT	CASSLAQAGDTQYF	.	few	TRBJ2-3	TRBV5-6
TGTGCCAGCAGGGAAGGGGTGGGCGAGCAGTACTTC	CASREGVGEQYF	.	few	TRBJ2-7	TRBV12-3/TRBV12-4
TGTGCCAGCAGACTAGACGGCTCCAACGAGCAGTACTTC	CASRLDGSNEQYF	.	.	TRBJ2-7	TRBV6-2/TRBV6-3
TGTGCCAGCAGCCTACAGCGCGGGGGGGTGGACAATGAGCAGTTCTTC	CASSLQRGGVDNEQFF	TRBD2	.	TRBJ2-1	TRBV11-2
TGCAGCGTTGAAGATCAAAGTAAGGGCAGGGGGACTGAAGCTTTCTTT	CSVEDQSKGRGTEAFF	TRBD1	.	TRBJ1-1	TRBV29-1
TGTGCCAGCAGTCCCTTTACGGGGGGCTCTGAAGCTTTCTTT	CASSPFTGGSEAFF	.	.	TRBJ1-1	TRBV6-5
TGTGCCAGCAGCGTAACCGGGCTGAGCTCAGATACGCAGTATTTT	CASSVTGLSSDTQYF	.	many	TRBJ2-3	TRBV9
TGCAGTGCTAGCCCGGGACTGGGAGGAGGCGAGCAGTACTTC	CSASPGLGGGEQYF	.	.	TRBJ2-7	TRBV20-1
TGCAGTGGCACGACGGGTCCACTCGTTTCCAATCAGCCCCAGCATTTT	CSGTTGPLVSNQPQHF	.	few	TRBJ1-5	TRBV20-1
TGTGCCAGCAGCCCCGGGACAGGGGTTTGGGGCACAGATACGCAGTATTTT	CASSPGTGVWGTDTQYF	TRBD1	.	TRBJ2-3	TRBV6-5
TGCAGCGTTGCGACTAGCGAAGGGCAATTGAGAGATACGCAGTATTTT	CSVATSEGQLRDTQYF	TRBD2	many	TRBJ2-3	TRBV29-1
TGTGCCAGCAGCCCGACAGCCTTGCGTGGCTACACCTTC	CASSPTALRGYTF	.	.	TRBJ1-2	TRBV13
TGTGCTAGTGGTCCCGGACAGGGGTATGGCTACACCTTC	CASGPGQGYGYTF	TRBD1	many	TRBJ1-2	TRBV12-5
TGTGCCAGCAGCGTTTCCGGGTCTTTATATAATGAAAAACTGTTTTTT	CASSVSGSLYNEKLFF	.	few	TRBJ1-4	TRBV9
TGTGCCAGCAGTTTCTGGGACAGGGGTGCAGATACGCAGTATTTT	CASSFWDRGADTQYF	TRBD1	few	TRBJ2-3	TRBV12-3/TRBV12-4
TGTGCCAGCAGCTTAGTAGCCGGGGAAGGCTACACCTTC	CASSLVAGEGYTF	.	few	TRBJ1-2	TRBV11-2
TGCGCCAGCAGCCAAGTTTATATCACCTACAATGAGCAGTTCTTC	CASSQVYITYNEQFF	.	.	TRBJ2-1	TRBV4-3
TGTGCCAGCAGCCCGAGGGTGGTCGATACGCAGTATTTT	CASSPRVVDTQYF	.	few	TRBJ2-3	TRBV7-2
TGCAGTGCTAGAGTGACAGCCAACACTGAAGCTTTCTTT	CSARVTANTEAFF	.	.	TRBJ1-1	TRBV20-1
TGTGCCAGCAGTTTAGAGGGACCGGAGACCCAGTACTTC	CASSLEGPETQYF	.	few	TRBJ2-5	TRBV27